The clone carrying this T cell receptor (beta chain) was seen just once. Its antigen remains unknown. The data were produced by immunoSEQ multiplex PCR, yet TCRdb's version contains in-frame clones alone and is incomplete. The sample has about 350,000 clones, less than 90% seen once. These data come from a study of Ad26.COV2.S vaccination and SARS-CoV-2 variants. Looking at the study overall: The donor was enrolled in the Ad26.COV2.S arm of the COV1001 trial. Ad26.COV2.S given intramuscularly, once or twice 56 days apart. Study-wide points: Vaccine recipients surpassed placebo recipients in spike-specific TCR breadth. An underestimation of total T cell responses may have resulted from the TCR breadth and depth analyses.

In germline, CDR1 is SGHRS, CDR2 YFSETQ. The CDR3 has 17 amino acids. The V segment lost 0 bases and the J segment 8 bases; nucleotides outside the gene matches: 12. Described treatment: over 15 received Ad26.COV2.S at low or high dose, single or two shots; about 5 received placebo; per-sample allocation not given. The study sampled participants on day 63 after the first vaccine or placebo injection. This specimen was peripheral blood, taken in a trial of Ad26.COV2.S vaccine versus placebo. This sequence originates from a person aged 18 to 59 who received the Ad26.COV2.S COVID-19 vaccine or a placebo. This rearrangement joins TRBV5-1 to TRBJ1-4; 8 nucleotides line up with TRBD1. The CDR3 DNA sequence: TGCGCCAGCAGCTTGGCCCCAGGGGGCGCCTCAGGGGAAAAACTGTTTTTT. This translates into CASSLAPGGASGEKLFF.